This T cell receptor (beta chain) was sequenced during a study of shared clonotypes between healthy human individuals (dated by TCRdb to 2018 to 2021). Some background on the complete study: The cohort included three men and a couple of women between 18 and 49 years of age. For each donor, three plates each were used for CD4 naive and CD4 memory, two plates were used for CD8 naive, and one plate was used for CD8 memory. To estimate repertoire size and how much clonotypes are shared between individuals, the study performed deep sequencing of blood TCR repertoires from a few healthy adults. Different laboratories and diverse techniques were used to prepare libraries and sequence TCR repertoires, to increase sequencing depth and limit assay-specific biases. Per donor, leukapheresis produced somewhere between about 0.8 and 9 billion PBMCs.

The donors were healthy, HIV-negative adults who had no recently reported acute infections or vaccinations. Every donor was a Caucasian adult residing in Nashville, Tennessee, USA. Magnetic negative selection was used to enrich CD4+ T cells, after which naive cells were positively selected on CD45RA and the negative fraction became the memory subset. Blood was obtained by leukapheresis, after which PBMCs were separated by Ficoll-Histopaque density gradient centrifugation and cryopreserved in liquid nitrogen vapor phase. Analytical flow cytometry was used to check the purity and quantity of each magnetically sorted T cell population. From each sorted fraction, genomic DNA was isolated and quantified by UV absorbance on a Nanodrop 2000c. Taken from the germline V gene, the CDR1 and CDR2 loops are KGHSH and LQKENI. From the cysteine up to the phenylalanine, the CDR3 has a length of 15 residues. Only the CDR3 DNA stays, 45 bases, in frame from base 1. The V end loses 3 bases and the J end loses 0 bases, and a stretch of 10 bases separates them.

TCR CDR3 regions were amplified from genomic DNA by multiplex PCR using the deep immunoSEQ assay. Extracted genomic DNA from each cell subset was distributed evenly across all wells of several immunoSEQ 96-well plates, and each plate was treated as a replicate. For sorted subsets, roughly 190 ng of genomic DNA, equivalent to about 30,000 T cell genomes, went into each replicate PCR. Purified libraries were quantified with a Qubit 3.0 fluorometer, sized on a Bioanalyzer 2100, and re-quantified with the KAPA Library Quantification kit. Every immunoSEQ 96-well plate was sequenced on a dedicated single-read 150-cycle Illumina NextSeq 550 flow cell. On the authors' methods: Because the immunoSEQ output included only junctional sequences and no quality scores, the filtering could not be the same as the filtering used for full-length reads. To assign V/J genes and CDR3, sequences were annotated using PyIR, a Python wrapper for IgBLAST v1.9, with IMGT germline references. Any read was removed if the V/J assignment was weak (E-value above 1e-6), the CDR3 was missing, or the read contained stop codons, out-of-frame junctions, or ambiguous translated residues. V3J clonotypes were defined as sequences sharing an identical inferred V gene, J gene, and CDR3 amino acid sequence. The percentage overlap between two repertoires was calculated by dividing the number of shared unique clonotypes by the size of the smaller repertoire. Repertoire richness was assessed with RTK rarefaction, the Chao1 estimator, and Recon v2.1 estimates of unobserved clonotypes. For all TCRbeta clonotypes obtained by the gDNA method from a few donors, generation probabilities were computed with OLGA. Drawn from immuneACCESS, this table holds only the in-frame rearrangements with V and J called that TCRdb kept. Clones are partly lost; checked studies trace under half to an unresolved V gene and leave the rest unexplained. V and J calls and clone size come straight from that table; D and trimming were deduced from the DNA. This sample has fewer than 1.8 million clones in its table, and about 98.5% of those were observed once. The ten largest clonotypes hold about 0.34% of the sample.

General findings and caveats noted by the study authors: Based on pairwise subsampling, the degree of clonotype sharing among donors was expected to be affected by sequencing depth. Sampling was restricted to blood, and TCR repertoires in tissue are likely to differ from TCR repertoires in blood. Approximately 5% of naive CD4, roughly 3.5% of naive CD8, approximately 2.2% of memory CD4, and 0.35% to 0.5% of memory CD8 clonotypes were shared across several donors. Clonotypes shared by all four sorted-subset donors showed higher generation probabilities than non-shared clonotypes. Larger estimated clonotype richness was generally found for naive subsets than for memory subsets. Because the study included only a small number of donors, the genetic and exposure-history diversity represented was limited. Incomplete sequencing was indicated by rarefaction of sorted-subset datasets, despite the large sequencing depth.

Note on this clone: No cognate antigen has been identified for it. No much larger clone exists at a distance of one base, and base qualities are not known.

Sequencing used naive CD4+ T cells sorted from blood. What the cell subset or site label conveys for this sample: CD45RA+ positively selected. The chain is encoded by TRBV18 joined to TRBJ2-3; the D gene cannot be named for sure. The clonotype originates from a man under 40 in good health. The nucleotides are TGTGCCAGCTCACCGAAGCTTTCTAGCACAGATACGCAGTATTTT. It specifies CASSPKLSSTDTQYF.